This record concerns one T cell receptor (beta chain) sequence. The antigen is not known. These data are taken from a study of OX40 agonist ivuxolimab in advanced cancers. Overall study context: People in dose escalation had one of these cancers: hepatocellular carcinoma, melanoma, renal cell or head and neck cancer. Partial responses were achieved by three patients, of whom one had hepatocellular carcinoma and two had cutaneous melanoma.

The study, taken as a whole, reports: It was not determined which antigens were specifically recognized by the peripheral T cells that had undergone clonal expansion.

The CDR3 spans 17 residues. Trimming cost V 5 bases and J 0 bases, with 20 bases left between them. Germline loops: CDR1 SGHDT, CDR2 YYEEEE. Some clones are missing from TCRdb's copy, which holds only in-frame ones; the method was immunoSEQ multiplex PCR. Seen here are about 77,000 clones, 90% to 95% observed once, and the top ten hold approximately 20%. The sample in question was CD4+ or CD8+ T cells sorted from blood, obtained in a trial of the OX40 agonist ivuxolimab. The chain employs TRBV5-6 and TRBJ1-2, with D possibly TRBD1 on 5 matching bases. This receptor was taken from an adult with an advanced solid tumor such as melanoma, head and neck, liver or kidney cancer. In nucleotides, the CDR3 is TGTGCCAGCAGGGGACGGGGCGGAGGAAGAGCTAACTATGGCTACACCTTC. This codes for CASRGRGGGRANYGYTF. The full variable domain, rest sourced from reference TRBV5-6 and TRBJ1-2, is DAGVTQSPTHLIKTRGQQVTLRCSPKSGHDTVSWYQQALGQGPQFIFQYYEEEERQRGNFPDRFSGHQFPNYSSELNVNALLLGDSALYLCASRGRGGGRANYGYTFGSGTRLTVV.